A selection of T cell receptor beta chains follows, all from one sample in a study of T cells in Graves' hyperthyroidism and ophthalmopathy. A single record per CDR3 protein comes from TCRdb applying MiXCR to the multiplex PCR reads. The sample lists approximately 500,000 distinct CDR3 sequences, 40% to 55% occurring once. The sequenced material came from peripheral blood or thyroid tissue (not recorded which). These receptors were taken from a woman aged 18-29 years with Graves' hyperthyroidism. Each CDR3 is given with its conserved first and last residue. D genes are given only for firm matches. Rows give clone size only sometimes, using once, few, many, or a class for an expanded clone.

j_call: TRBJ1-1; v_call: TRBV7-2; d_call: .; clone_size: many; cdr3_aa: CASSLEIVAAVAFF; cdr3_nt: TGTGCCAGCAGCTTAGAGATTGTGGCCGCAGTAGCTTTCTTT
j_call: TRBJ2-5; v_call: TRBV29-1; d_call: TRBD2; clone_size: .; cdr3_aa: CSSLGRGYETQYF; cdr3_nt: TGCAGCAGCTTGGGGAGGGGATATGAGACCCAGTACTTC
j_call: TRBJ2-5; v_call: TRBV7-9; d_call: .; clone_size: few; cdr3_aa: CASSLAEAEGETQYF; cdr3_nt: TGTGCCAGCAGCTTAGCAGAGGCCGAGGGCGAGACCCAGTACTTC
j_call: TRBJ1-1; v_call: TRBV29-1; d_call: .; clone_size: .; cdr3_aa: CSSEGLNTEAFF; cdr3_nt: TGCAGCAGTGAGGGACTGAACACTGAAGCTTTCTTT
j_call: TRBJ2-7; v_call: TRBV6-5; d_call: .; clone_size: many; cdr3_aa: CASGPSESSYEQYF; cdr3_nt: TGTGCCAGCGGTCCCAGCGAGAGCTCCTACGAGCAGTACTTC
j_call: TRBJ2-5; v_call: TRBV10-3; d_call: TRBD2; clone_size: .; cdr3_aa: CAISSAGFQETQYF; cdr3_nt: TGTGCCATCAGCTCAGCGGGGTTCCAAGAGACCCAGTACTTC
j_call: TRBJ1-1; v_call: TRBV19; d_call: .; clone_size: many; cdr3_aa: CATRTRMNTEAFF; cdr3_nt: TGTGCCACTAGGACACGGATGAACACTGAAGCTTTCTTT
j_call: TRBJ1-2; v_call: TRBV2; d_call: .; clone_size: many; cdr3_aa: CASSRVGYGYTF; cdr3_nt: TGTGCCAGCTCCAGGGTGGGCTATGGCTACACCTTC
j_call: TRBJ2-2; v_call: TRBV6-2/TRBV6-3; d_call: TRBD1; clone_size: .; cdr3_aa: CASRKEGARGTGELFF; cdr3_nt: TGTGCCAGCAGAAAAGAGGGGGCCAGGGGCACCGGGGAGCTGTTTTTT
j_call: TRBJ1-1; v_call: TRBV19; d_call: TRBD1; clone_size: many; cdr3_aa: CASSIDRTGDHTEAFF; cdr3_nt: TGTGCCAGTAGTATAGATCGAACAGGGGACCACACTGAAGCTTTCTTT
j_call: TRBJ1-2; v_call: TRBV29-1; d_call: .; clone_size: .; cdr3_aa: CSVESLSEYGYTF; cdr3_nt: TGCAGCGTTGAAAGCCTTTCGGAATATGGCTACACCTTC
j_call: TRBJ2-7; v_call: TRBV27; d_call: TRBD2; clone_size: .; cdr3_aa: CASSLAGGKEESYEQYF; cdr3_nt: TGTGCCAGCAGTTTAGCGGGAGGGAAAGAGGAGAGCTACGAGCAGTACTTC
j_call: TRBJ1-5; v_call: TRBV4-3; d_call: TRBD1; clone_size: few; cdr3_aa: CASSHGTGENQPQHF; cdr3_nt: TGCGCCAGCAGCCACGGGACAGGGGAAAATCAGCCCCAGCATTTT
j_call: TRBJ1-6; v_call: TRBV10-3; d_call: .; clone_size: many; cdr3_aa: CAIRDWDSPLHF; cdr3_nt: TGTGCCATCAGAGACTGGGATTCACCCCTCCACTTT
j_call: TRBJ1-4; v_call: TRBV9; d_call: TRBD1; clone_size: many; cdr3_aa: CASSVRTGDNEKLFF; cdr3_nt: TGTGCCAGCAGCGTACGGACAGGAGATAATGAAAAACTGTTTTTT
j_call: TRBJ2-7; v_call: TRBV20-1; d_call: .; clone_size: .; cdr3_aa: CSARAGTANTGSVEQYF; cdr3_nt: TGCAGTGCTAGAGCCGGGACAGCGAACACCGGGAGTGTCGAGCAGTACTTC
j_call: TRBJ1-1; v_call: TRBV6-5; d_call: TRBD1; clone_size: .; cdr3_aa: CASTLAGGTEAFF; cdr3_nt: TGTGCCAGCACCTTGGCAGGGGGCACTGAAGCTTTCTTT
j_call: TRBJ2-7; v_call: TRBV7-9; d_call: TRBD1; clone_size: many; cdr3_aa: CASSPSDRESYEQYF; cdr3_nt: TGTGCCAGCAGCCCCAGCGACAGGGAATCCTACGAGCAGTACTTC